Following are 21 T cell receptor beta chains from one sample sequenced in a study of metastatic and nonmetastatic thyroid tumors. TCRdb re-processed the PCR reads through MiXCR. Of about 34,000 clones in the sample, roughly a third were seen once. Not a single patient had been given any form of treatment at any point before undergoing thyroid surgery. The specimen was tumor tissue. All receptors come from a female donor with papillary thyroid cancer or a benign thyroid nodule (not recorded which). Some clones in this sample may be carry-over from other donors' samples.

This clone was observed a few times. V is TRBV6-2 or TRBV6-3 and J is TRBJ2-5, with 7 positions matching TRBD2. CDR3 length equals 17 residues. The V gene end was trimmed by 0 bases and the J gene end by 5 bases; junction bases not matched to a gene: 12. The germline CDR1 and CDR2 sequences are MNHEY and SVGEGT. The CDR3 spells CASSYSVGLELGETQYF. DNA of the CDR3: TGTGCCAGCAGTTACTCAGTAGGACTAGAGCTTGGGGAGACCCAGTACTTC.

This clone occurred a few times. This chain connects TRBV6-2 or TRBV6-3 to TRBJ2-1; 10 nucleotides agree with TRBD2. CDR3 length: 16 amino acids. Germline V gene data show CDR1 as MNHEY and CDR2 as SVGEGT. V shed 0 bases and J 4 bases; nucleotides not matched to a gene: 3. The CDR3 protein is CASSYSLAGAYNEQFF. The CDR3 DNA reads TGTGCCAGCAGTTACTCCCTAGCGGGAGCTTACAATGAGCAGTTCTTC.

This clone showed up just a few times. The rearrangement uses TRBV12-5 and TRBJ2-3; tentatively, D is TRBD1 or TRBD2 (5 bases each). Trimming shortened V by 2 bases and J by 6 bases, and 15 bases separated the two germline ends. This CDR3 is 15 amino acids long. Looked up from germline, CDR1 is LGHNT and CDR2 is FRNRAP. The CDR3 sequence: CASGLWGSPADTQYF. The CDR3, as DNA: TGTGCTAGTGGTTTGTGGGGGAGCCCGGCTGATACGCAGTATTTT.

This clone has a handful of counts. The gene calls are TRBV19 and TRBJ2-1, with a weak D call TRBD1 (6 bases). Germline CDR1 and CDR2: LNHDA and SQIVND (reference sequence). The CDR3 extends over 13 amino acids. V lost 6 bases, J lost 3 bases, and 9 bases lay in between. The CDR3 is CASSPRGYNEQFF. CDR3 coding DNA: TGTGCCAGTAGCCCCAGGGGCTACAATGAGCAGTTCTTC.

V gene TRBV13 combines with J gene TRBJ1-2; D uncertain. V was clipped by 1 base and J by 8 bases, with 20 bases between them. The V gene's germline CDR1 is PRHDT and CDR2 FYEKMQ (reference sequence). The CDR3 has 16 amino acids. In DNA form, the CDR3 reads TGTGCCAGCAGCTTAGTTCGCCCAAGCAGGAGCGCCGGCTACACCTTC. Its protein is CASSLVRPSRSAGYTF.

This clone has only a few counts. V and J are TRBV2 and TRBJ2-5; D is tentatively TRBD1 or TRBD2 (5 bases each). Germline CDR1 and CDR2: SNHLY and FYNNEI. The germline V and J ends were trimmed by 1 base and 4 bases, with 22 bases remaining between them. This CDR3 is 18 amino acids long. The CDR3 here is CASSEDYPGRSQPETQYF. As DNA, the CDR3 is TGTGCCAGCAGTGAAGATTACCCGGGACGGAGCCAACCAGAGACCCAGTACTTC.

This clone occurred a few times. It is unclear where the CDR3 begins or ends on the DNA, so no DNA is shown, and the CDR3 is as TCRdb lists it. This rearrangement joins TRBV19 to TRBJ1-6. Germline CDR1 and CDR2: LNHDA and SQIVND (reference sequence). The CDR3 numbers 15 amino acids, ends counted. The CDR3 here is CASTSDSAYNSPLHF.

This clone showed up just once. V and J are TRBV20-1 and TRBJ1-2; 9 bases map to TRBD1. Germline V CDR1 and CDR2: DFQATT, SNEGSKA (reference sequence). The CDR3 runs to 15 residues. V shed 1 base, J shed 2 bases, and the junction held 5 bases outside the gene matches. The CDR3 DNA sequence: TGCAGTGCTAGAGGGGACAGGGAAAGGAACTATGGCTACACCTTC. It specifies CSARGDRERNYGYTF.

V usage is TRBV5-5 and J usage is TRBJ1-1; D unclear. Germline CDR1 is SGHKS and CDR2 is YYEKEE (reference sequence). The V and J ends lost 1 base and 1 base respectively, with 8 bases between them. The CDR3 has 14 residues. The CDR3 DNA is TGTGCCAGCAGCTTGTTAGGCGAGAACACTGAAGCTTTCTTT. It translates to CASSLLGENTEAFF.

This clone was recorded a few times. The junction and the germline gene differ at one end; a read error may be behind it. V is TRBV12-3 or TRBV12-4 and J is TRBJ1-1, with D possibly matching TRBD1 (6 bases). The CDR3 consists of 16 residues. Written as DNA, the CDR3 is TGTGCCAGCAGTTTAAATTCCCCAGGGGCGGGCACTGAAGTTTTCTTT. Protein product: CASSLNSPGAGTEVFF.

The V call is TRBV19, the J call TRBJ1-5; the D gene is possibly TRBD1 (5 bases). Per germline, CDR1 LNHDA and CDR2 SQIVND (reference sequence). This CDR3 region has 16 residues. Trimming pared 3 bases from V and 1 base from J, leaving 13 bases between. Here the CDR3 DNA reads TGTGCCAGTAGTATGGTAGGGGTTGGCAGCAATCAGCCCCAGCATTTT. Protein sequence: CASSMVGVGSNQPQHF.

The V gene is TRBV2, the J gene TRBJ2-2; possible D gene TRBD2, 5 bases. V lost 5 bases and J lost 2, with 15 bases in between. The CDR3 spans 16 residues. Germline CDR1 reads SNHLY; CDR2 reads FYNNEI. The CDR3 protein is CASSPQRASNTGELFF. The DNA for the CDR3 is TGTGCCAGCAGTCCACAGAGGGCTAGCAACACCGGGGAGCTGTTTTTT.

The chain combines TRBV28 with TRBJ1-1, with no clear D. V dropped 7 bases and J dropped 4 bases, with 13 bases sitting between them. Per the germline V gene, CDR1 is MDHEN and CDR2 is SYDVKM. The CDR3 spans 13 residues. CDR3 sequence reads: CASKERAGTEAFF. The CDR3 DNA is TGTGCCAGCAAAGAGAGGGCGGGCACTGAAGCTTTCTTT.

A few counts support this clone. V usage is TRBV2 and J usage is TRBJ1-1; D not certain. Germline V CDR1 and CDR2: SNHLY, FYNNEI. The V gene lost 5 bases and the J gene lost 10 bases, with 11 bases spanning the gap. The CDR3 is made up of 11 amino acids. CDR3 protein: CASSRDLGAFF. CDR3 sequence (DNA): TGTGCCAGCAGTCGGGATTTAGGAGCTTTCTTT.

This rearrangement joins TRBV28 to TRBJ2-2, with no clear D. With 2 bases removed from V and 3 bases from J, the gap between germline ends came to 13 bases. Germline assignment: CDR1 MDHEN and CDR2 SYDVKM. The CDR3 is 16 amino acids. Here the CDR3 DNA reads TGTGCCAGCAGTTTACTTGGTTATCTGTACACCGGGGAGCTGTTTTTT. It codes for CASSLLGYLYTGELFF.

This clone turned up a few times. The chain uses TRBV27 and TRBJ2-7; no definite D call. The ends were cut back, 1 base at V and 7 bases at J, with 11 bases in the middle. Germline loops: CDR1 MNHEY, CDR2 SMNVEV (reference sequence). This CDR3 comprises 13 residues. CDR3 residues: CASSLFGRAEQYF. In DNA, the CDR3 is TGTGCCAGCAGTTTATTCGGCCGGGCGGAGCAGTACTTC.

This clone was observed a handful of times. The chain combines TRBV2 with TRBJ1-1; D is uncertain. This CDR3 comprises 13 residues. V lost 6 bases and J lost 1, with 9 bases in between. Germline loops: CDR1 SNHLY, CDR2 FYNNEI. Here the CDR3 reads CASRLHENTEAFF. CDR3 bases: TGTGCCAGCAGGCTCCACGAGAACACTGAAGCTTTCTTT.

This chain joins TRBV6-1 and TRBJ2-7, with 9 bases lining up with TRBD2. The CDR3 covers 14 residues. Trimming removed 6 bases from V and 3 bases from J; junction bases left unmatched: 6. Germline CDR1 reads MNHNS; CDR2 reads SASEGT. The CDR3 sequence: CASSRLAEDYEQYF. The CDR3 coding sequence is TGTGCCAGCAGCCGACTAGCGGAGGACTACGAGCAGTACTTC.

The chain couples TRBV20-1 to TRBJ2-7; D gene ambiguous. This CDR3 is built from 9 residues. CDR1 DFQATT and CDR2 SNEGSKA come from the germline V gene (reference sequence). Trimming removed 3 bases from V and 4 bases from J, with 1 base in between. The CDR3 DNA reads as TGCAGTGCTAGTTACGAGCAGTACTTC. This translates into CSASYEQYF.

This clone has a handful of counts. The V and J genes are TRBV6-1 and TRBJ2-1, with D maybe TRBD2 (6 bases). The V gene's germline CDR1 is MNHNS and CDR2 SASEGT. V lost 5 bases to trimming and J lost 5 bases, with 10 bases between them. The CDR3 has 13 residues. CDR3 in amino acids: CASSQGGDNEQFF. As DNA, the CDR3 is TGTGCCAGCAGTCAGGGCGGGGACAATGAGCAGTTCTTC.

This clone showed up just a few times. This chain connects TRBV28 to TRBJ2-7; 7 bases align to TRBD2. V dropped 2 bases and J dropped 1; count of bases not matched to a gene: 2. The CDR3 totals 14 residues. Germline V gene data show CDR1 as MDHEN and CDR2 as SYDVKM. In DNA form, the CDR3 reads TGTGCCAGCAGTTTACGGACTAGATCCTACGAGCAGTACTTC. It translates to CASSLRTRSYEQYF.